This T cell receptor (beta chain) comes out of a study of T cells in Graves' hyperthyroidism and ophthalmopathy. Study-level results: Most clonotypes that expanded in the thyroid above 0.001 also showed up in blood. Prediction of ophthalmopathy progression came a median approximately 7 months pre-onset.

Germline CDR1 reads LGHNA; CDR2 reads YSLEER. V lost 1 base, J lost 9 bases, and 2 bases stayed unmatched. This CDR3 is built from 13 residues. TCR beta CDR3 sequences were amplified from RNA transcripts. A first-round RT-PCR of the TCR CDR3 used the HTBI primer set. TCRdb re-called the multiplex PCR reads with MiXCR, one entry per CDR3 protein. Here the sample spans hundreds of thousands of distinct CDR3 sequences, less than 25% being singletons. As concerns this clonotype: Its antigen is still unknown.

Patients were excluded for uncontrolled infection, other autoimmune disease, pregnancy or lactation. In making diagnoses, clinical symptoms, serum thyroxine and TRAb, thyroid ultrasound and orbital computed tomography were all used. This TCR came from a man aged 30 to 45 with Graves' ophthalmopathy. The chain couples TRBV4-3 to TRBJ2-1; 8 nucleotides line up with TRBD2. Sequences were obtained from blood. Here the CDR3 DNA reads TGCGCCAGCAGCCAAGTAGCGGGAAGTGAGCAGTTCTTC. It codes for CASSQVAGSEQFF.